A selection of T cell receptor beta chains follows, all from one sample in a study of T cell repertoires in cytomegalovirus infection. TCRdb passed the reads through MiXCR, listing each CDR3 protein once. The table lists approximately 500,000 distinct CDR3 sequences, approximately 15% of them singletons. The sample taken for sequencing was CD8+ T cells from PBMCs. The source is a human donor in good health (CMV status not recorded). Some clones in this sample may be carry-over from other donors' samples. Both conserved end residues are part of each CDR3. Each record gives: J gene, V gene, D gene, clone size, CDR3 protein, CDR3 DNA. D genes are given only for firm matches. The size of a clone is reported for some rows only, either as once, few or many, or as a class for expanded clones.

TRBJ2-1	TRBV6-6	NA	many	CASSYIGVDEQFF	TGTGCCAGCAGTTACATAGGGGTTGATGAGCAGTTCTTC
TRBJ1-5	TRBV12-3/TRBV12-4	NA	many	CASTFSARGPNQPQHF	TGTGCCAGCACTTTTTCGGCCCGAGGACCCAATCAGCCCCAGCATTTT
TRBJ2-7	TRBV11-2	NA	few	CASSLAAYPSHYEQYF	TGTGCCAGCAGCTTAGCCGCTTATCCCAGCCACTACGAGCAGTACTTC
TRBJ2-3	TRBV3-1	NA	NA	CASRSGPGTDTQYF	TGTGCCAGCAGATCTGGGCCCGGCACAGATACGCAGTATTTT
TRBJ2-5	TRBV9	TRBD1	NA	CASSDIGTDQETQYF	TGTGCCAGCAGCGATATCGGGACAGACCAAGAGACCCAGTACTTC
TRBJ2-3	TRBV27	NA	NA	CASSPTQYF	TGTGCCAGCAGTCCTACGCAGTATTTT
TRBJ2-7	TRBV27	NA	NA	CASSVTGYPPVSYEQYF	TGTGCCAGCAGTGTGACAGGCTACCCCCCGGTTTCCTACGAGCAGTACTTC
TRBJ2-7	TRBV28	NA	few	CASSSFSYEQYF	TGTGCCAGCAGTTCGTTCTCCTACGAGCAGTACTTC
TRBJ1-2	TRBV27	TRBD1	few	CASSFQGDRGGYTF	TGTGCCAGCAGTTTCCAGGGGGACAGAGGTGGCTACACCTTC
TRBJ1-5	TRBV6-5	TRBD1	few	CASSYRGGAQPQHF	TGTGCCAGCAGTTACCGAGGGGGCGCGCAGCCCCAGCATTTT
TRBJ2-7	TRBV20-1	NA	few	CSASPPENSYEQYF	TGCAGTGCTAGTCCCCCTGAGAACTCCTACGAGCAGTACTTC
TRBJ2-2	TRBV2	NA	many	CASKQFPGHKNTGELFF	TGTGCCAGCAAGCAATTTCCGGGACATAAGAACACCGGGGAGCTGTTTTTT
TRBJ2-7	TRBV12-5	TRBD2	few	CASGLVTGGGSYEQYF	TGTGCTAGTGGTTTGGTAACGGGGGGTGGATCCTACGAGCAGTACTTC
TRBJ2-3	TRBV20-1	NA	many	CSARDQTVSSTDTQYF	TGCAGTGCTAGAGACCAGACAGTTTCTAGCACAGATACGCAGTATTTT
TRBJ1-1	TRBV2	NA	few	CASSDYRTALNTEAFF	TGTGCCAGCAGTGATTACAGGACAGCGTTGAACACTGAAGCTTTCTTT
TRBJ1-6	TRBV2	NA	NA	CASRPRGAATFYSPLHF	TGTGCCAGCAGGCCTCGGGGGGCCGCGACCTTTTATTCACCCCTCCACTTT
TRBJ2-3	TRBV5-4	NA	few	CASRTGPDTQYF	TGTGCCAGCAGAACGGGCCCAGATACGCAGTATTTT